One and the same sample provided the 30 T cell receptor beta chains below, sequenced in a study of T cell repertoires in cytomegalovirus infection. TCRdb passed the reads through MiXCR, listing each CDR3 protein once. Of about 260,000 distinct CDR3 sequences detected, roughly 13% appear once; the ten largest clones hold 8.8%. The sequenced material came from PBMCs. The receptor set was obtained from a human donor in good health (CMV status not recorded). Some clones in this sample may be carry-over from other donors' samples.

CDR3 in DNA: TGTGCCAGCAGCCAAGGATTTGATACGCAGTATTTT. It is translated as CASSQGFDTQYF. V gene TRBV4-2 combines with J gene TRBJ2-3; no reliable D call. The CDR3 runs 12 residues. V shed 1 base and J shed 6 bases, with 5 bases lying between them. The germline V gene has CDR1 LGHNA and CDR2 YNFKEQ.

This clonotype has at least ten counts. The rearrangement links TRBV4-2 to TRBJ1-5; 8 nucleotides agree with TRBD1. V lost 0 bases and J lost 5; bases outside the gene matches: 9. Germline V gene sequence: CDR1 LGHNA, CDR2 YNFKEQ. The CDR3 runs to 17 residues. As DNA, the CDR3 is TGTGCCAGCAGCCAAGATTTGGGAAACAGGGGGGATCAGCCCCAGCATTTT. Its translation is CASSQDLGNRGDQPQHF.

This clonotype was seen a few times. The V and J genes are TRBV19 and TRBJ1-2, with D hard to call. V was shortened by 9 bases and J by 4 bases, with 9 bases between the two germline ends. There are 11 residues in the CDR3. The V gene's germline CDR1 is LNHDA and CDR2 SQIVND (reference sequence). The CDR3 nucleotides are TGTGCCAGCCGGACTTTCTATGGCTACACCTTC. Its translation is CASRTFYGYTF. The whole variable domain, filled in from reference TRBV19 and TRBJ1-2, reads DGGITQSPKYLFRKEGQNVTLSCEQNLNHDAMYWYRQDPGQGLRLIYYSQIVNDFQKGDIAEGYSVSREKKESFPLTVTSAQKNPTAFYLCASRTFYGYTFGSGTRLTVV.

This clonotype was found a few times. As DNA, the CDR3 is TGTGCCAGTAGGCAGGCCGGGACAGGGGCCCTCAATGAGCAGTTCTTC. Protein product: CASRQAGTGALNEQFF. The chain combines TRBV19 with TRBJ2-1; TRBD1 matches at 10 bases. Losses at the gene ends were 6 bases for V and 6 bases for J; bases not matched to a gene: 11. The CDR3 covers 16 residues. Germline CDR1 LNHDA, CDR2 SQIVND (reference sequence).

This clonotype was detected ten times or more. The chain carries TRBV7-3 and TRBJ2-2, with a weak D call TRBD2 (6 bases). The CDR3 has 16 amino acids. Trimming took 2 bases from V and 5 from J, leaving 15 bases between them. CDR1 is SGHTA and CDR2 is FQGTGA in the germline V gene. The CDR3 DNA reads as TGTGCCAGCAGCTTAGCCCCCTTGGCGGGGACCGGGGAGCTGTTTTTT. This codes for CASSLAPLAGTGELFF.

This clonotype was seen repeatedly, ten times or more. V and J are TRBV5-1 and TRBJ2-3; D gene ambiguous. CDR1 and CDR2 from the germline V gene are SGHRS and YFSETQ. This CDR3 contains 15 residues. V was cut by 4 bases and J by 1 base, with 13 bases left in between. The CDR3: CASSNHDRGTDTQYF. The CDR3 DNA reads TGCGCCAGCAGCAACCATGACCGGGGCACAGATACGCAGTATTTT.

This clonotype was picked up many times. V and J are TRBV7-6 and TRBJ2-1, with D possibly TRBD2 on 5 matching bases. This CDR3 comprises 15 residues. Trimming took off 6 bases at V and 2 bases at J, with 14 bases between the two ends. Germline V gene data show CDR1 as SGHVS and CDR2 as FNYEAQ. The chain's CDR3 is CASSSTGSAYNEQFF. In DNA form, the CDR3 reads TGTGCCAGCAGTTCTACGGGGTCTGCCTACAATGAGCAGTTCTTC.

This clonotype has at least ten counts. The CDR3 DNA reads as TGTGCCAGCAGCCTCGGACAGAGCAATCAGCCCCAGCATTTT. Protein product: CASSLGQSNQPQHF. The chain recombines TRBV7-2 with TRBJ1-5; D is possibly TRBD1 (6 bases). Germline values: CDR1 SGHTA, CDR2 FQGNSA. Trimming pared 5 bases from V and 1 base from J, leaving 9 bases between. The CDR3 contains 14 residues.

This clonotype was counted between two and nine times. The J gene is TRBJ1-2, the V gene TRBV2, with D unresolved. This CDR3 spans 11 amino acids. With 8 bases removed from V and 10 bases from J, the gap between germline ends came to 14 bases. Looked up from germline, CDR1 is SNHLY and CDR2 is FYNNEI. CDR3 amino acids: CASGVAVDYTF. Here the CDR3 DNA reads TGTGCCAGCGGGGTGGCAGTCGACTACACCTTC.

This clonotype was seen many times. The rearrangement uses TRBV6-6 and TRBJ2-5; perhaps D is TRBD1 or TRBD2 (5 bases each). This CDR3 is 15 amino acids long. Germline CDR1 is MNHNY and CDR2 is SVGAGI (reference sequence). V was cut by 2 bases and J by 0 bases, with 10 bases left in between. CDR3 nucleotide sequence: TGTGCCAGCAGTTACGGATGGGGGTACCAAGAGACCCAGTACTTC. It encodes CASSYGWGYQETQYF.

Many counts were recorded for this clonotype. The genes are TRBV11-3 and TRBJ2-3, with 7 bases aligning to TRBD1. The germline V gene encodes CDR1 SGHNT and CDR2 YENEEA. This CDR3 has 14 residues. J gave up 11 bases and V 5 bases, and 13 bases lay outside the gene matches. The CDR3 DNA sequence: TGTGCCAGCAGCCAAGGGGGCGGCTCGGTGGTGCAGTATTTT. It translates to CASSQGGGSVVQYF.

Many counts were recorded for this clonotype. Here the CDR3 reads CASSAGGEGNEQFF. CDR3 bases: TGTGCCAGCAGTGCAGGGGGAGAAGGTAATGAGCAGTTCTTC. The chain combines TRBV6-4 with TRBJ2-1; 7 bases line up with TRBD1. Germline lookup yields CDR1 MRHNA and CDR2 SNTAGT. The CDR3 length is 14 residues. V was clipped by 4 bases and J by 7 bases; unmatched bases: 7.

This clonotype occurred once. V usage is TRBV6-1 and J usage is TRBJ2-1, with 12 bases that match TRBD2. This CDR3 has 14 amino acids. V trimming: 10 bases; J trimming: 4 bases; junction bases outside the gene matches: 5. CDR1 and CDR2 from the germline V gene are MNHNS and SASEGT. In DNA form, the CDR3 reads TGTGCCACCGCGACTAGCGGGAGTTACAATGAGCAGTTCTTC. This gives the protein CATATSGSYNEQFF.

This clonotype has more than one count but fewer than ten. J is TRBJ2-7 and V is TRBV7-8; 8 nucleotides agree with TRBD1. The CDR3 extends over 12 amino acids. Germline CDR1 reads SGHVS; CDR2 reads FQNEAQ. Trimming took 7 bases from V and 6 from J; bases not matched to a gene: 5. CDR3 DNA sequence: TGTGCCAGCACCCAGGGGGCGGGCGAGCAGTACTTC. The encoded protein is CASTQGAGEQYF.

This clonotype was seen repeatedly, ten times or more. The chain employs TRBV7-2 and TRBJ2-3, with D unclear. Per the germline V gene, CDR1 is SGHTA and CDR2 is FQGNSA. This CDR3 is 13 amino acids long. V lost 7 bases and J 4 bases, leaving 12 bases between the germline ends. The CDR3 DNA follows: TGTGCCAGCAAAGGTCGTCGGTCAGATACGCAGTATTTT. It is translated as CASKGRRSDTQYF.

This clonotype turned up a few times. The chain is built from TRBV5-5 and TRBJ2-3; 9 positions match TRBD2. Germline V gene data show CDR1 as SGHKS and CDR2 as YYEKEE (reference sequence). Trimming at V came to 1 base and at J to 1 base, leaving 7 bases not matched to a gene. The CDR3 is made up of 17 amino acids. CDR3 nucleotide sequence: TGTGCCAGCAGCTTGAGGCCCCAGCGGGGGGGCACAGATACGCAGTATTTT. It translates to CASSLRPQRGGTDTQYF.

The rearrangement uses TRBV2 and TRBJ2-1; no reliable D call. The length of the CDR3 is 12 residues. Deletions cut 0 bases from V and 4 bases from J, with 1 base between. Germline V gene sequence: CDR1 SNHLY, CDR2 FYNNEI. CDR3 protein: CASSEAYNEQFF. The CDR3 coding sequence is TGTGCCAGCAGTGAAGCGTACAATGAGCAGTTCTTC.

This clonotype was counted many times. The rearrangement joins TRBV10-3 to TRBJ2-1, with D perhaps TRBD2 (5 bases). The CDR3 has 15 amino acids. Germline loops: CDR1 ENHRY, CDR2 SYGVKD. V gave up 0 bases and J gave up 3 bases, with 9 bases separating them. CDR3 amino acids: CAISESTSVYNEQFF. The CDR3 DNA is TGTGCCATCAGTGAGTCAACTAGTGTCTACAATGAGCAGTTCTTC.

CDR3 sequence reads: CASSLEGTGRGNTIYF. The CDR3 region has the DNA TGTGCCAGCAGCTTGGAAGGGACAGGGAGAGGAAACACCATATATTTT. V is TRBV5-6 and J is TRBJ1-3; 9 bases line up with TRBD1. V dropped 0 bases and J dropped 4; count of bases not matched to a gene: 5. The CDR3 extends over 16 amino acids. Germline CDR1 is SGHDT and CDR2 is YYEEEE. The whole variable domain, remainder taken from reference TRBV5-6 and TRBJ1-3, is DAGVTQSPTHLIKTRGQQVTLRCSPKSGHDTVSWYQQALGQGPQFIFQYYEEEERQRGNFPDRFSGHQFPNYSSELNVNALLLGDSALYLCASSLEGTGRGNTIYFGEGSWLTVV.

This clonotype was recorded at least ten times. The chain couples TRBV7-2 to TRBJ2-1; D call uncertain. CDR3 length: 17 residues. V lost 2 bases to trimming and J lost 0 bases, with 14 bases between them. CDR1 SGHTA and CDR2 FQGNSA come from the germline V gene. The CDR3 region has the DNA TGTGCCAGCAGCTTAATAGGCGCGACCGACTCCTACAATGAGCAGTTCTTC. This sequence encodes CASSLIGATDSYNEQFF.

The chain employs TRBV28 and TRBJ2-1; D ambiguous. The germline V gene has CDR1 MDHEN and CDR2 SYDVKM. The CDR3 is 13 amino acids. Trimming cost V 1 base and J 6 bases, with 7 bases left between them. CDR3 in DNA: TGTGCCAGCAGTTTATCCTTACCCAATGAGCAGTTCTTC. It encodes CASSLSLPNEQFF.

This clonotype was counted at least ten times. CDR3 coding DNA: TGTGCCAGCTCACCGAGCACGGTGGGCACGGGCACTGAAGCTTTCTTT. It yields the protein CASSPSTVGTGTEAFF. The V gene is TRBV18, the J gene TRBJ1-1; no clear D. Germline CDR1 reads KGHSH; CDR2 reads LQKENI. Trimming stripped 3 bases from V and 4 bases from J, with 18 bases between. The length of the CDR3 is 16 residues.

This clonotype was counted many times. For the CDR3, the DNA is TGTGCCAGCAGTTCCGGGACAGAGCAGTACTTC. This sequence encodes CASSSGTEQYF. The chain employs TRBV7-6 and TRBJ2-7; D is possibly TRBD1 (6 bases). Trimming removed 6 bases at V and 7 bases at J, with 10 bases between. This CDR3 spans 11 amino acids. Germline values: CDR1 SGHVS, CDR2 FNYEAQ.

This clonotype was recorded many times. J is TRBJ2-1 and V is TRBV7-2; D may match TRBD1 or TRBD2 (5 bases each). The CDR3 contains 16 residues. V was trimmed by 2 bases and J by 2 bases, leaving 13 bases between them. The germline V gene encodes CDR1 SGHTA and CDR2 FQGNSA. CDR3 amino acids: CASSLSGGSAYNEQFF. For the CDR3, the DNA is TGTGCCAGCAGCTTAAGTGGGGGATCAGCCTACAATGAGCAGTTCTTC.

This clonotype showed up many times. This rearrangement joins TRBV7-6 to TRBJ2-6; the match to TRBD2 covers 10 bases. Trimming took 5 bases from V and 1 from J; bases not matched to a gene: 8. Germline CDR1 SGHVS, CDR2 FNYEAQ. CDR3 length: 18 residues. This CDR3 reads CASSPRLAGQSGANVLTF. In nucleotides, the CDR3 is TGTGCCAGCAGCCCCCGACTAGCGGGCCAGTCTGGGGCCAACGTCCTGACTTTC.

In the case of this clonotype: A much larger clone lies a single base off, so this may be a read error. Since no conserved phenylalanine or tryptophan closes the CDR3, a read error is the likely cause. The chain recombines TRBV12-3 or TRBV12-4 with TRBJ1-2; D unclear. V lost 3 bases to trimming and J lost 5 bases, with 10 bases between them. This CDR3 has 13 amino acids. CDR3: CASSFPGSYGYTV. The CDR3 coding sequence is TGTGCCAGCAGTTTTCCCGGCAGTTATGGCTACACCGTC.

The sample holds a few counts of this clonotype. The CDR3 region has the DNA TGTGCCAGCAGCCGGACAGGGGTCCCCACTGAAGCTTTCTTT. It translates to CASSRTGVPTEAFF. The rearrangement uses TRBV14 and TRBJ1-1, with TRBD1 matching over 9 bases. The length of the CDR3 is 14 residues. Germline lookup yields CDR1 SGHDN and CDR2 FVKESK. With V trimmed by 4 bases and J by 4 bases, 4 bases remained unmatched.

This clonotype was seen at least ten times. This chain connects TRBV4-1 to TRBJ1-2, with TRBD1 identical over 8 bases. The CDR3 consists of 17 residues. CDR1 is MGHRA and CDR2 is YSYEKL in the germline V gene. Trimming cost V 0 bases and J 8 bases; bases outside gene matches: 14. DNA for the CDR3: TGCGCCAGCAGCCAAGACCCCCAGGGGGCGCAGACCGGGGGCTACACCTTC. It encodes CASSQDPQGAQTGGYTF.

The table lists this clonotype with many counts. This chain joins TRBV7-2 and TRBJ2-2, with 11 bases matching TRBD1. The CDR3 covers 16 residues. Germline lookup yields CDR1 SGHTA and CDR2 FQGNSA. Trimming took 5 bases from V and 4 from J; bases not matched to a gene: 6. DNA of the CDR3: TGTGCCAGCAGCACTTGGACAGGGGGCAGCACCGGGGAGCTGTTTTTT. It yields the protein CASSTWTGGSTGELFF.

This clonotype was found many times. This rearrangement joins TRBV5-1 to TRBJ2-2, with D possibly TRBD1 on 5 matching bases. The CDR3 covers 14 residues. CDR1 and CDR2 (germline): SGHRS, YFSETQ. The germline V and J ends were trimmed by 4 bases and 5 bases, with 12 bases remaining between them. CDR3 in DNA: TGCGCCAGCAGCACGAACCCAGGGACCGGGGAGCTGTTTTTT. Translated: CASSTNPGTGELFF.